This T cell receptor beta chain was recorded in a study of CD8 T cells in ankylosing spondylitis. It was by quantitative 5'-RACE with molecular barcodes that TCR beta libraries were made. One entry per CDR3 protein, called by TCRdb with MiXCR from the 5' RACE reads. The sample carries 200,000 or so distinct CDR3 sequences, 15% to 20% recorded once. This CDR3 is built from 16 residues. J was trimmed by 3 bases and V by 4 bases; bases with no gene match: 9. Looked up from germline, CDR1 is MGHRA and CDR2 is YSYEKL. This clonotype was counted many times. The chain has TRBV4-1 and TRBJ2-1, with 7 bases matching TRBD2. Sequencing was performed on blood, either unsorted or a sorted T cell fraction (not recorded which). The receptor's source is a male donor aged 10-30 years with ankylosing spondylitis or in good health (not recorded which). The CDR3 region has the DNA TGCGCCAGCAGCCTAGAGAGGAGCGGGGTCTACAATGAGCAGTTCTTC. Amino acids: CASSLERSGVYNEQFF.